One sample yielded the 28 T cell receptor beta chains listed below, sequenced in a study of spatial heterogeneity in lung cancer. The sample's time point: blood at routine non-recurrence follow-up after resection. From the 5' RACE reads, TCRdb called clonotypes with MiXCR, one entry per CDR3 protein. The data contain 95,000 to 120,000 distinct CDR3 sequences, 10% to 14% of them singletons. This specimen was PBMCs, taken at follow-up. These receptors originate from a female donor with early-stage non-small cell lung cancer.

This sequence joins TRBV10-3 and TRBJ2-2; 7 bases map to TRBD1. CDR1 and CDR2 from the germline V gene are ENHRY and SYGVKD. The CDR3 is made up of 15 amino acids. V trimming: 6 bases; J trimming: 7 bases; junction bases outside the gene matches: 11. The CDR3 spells CAIRGQDRSNGELFF. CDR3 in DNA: TGTGCCATCAGGGGCCAGGACAGGTCCAACGGGGAGCTGTTTTTT.

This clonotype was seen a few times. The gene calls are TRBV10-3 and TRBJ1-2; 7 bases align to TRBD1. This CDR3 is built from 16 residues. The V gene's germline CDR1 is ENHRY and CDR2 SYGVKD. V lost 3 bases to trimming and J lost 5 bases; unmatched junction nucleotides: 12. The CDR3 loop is CAISEGVDRTVYGYTF. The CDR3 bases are TGTGCCATCAGTGAAGGGGTGGACAGGACCGTTTATGGCTACACCTTC.

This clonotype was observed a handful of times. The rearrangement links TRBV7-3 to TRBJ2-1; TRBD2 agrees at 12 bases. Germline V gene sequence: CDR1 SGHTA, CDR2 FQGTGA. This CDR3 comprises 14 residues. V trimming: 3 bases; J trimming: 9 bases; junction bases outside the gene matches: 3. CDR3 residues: CASSFQTSGGEQFF. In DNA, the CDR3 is TGTGCCAGCAGCTTTCAGACTAGCGGGGGTGAGCAGTTCTTC.

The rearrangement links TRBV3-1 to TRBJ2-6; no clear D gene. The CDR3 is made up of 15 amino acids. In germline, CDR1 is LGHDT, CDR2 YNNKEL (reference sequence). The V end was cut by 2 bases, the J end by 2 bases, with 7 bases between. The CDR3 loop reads CASSQRATGANVLTF. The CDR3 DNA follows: TGTGCCAGCAGCCAAAGGGCGACTGGGGCCAACGTCCTGACTTTC.

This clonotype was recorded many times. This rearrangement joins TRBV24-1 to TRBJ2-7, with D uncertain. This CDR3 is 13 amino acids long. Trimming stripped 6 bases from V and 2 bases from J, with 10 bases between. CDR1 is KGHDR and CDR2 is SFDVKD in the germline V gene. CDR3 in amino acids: CATSPKETYEQYF. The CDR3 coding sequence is TGTGCCACCAGTCCCAAAGAGACCTACGAGCAGTACTTC.

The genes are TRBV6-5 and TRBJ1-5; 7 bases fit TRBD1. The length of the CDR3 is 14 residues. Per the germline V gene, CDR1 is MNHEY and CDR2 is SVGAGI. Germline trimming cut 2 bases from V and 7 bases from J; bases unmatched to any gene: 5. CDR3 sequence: CASSYTTGVQPQHF. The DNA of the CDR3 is TGTGCCAGCAGTTACACTACAGGGGTACAGCCCCAGCATTTT.

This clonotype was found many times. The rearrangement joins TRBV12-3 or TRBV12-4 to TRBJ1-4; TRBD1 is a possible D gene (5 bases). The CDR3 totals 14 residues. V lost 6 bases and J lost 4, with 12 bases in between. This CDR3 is CASSRSDSNEKLFF. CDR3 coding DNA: TGTGCCAGCAGCCGCAGCGACAGTAATGAAAAACTGTTTTTT.

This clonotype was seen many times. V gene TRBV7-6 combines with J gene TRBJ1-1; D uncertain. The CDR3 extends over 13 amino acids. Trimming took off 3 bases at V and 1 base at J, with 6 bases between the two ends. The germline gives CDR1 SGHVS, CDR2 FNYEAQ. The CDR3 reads CASSFSSNTEAFF. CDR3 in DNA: TGTGCCAGCAGCTTTTCATCGAACACTGAAGCTTTCTTT.

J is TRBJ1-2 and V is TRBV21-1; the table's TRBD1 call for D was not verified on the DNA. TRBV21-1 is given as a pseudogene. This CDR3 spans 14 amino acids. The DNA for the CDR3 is TGTGCCAGCAGCTTTCACAGGGGGCTGCGTGGCTACACCTTC. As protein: CASSFHRGLRGYTF.

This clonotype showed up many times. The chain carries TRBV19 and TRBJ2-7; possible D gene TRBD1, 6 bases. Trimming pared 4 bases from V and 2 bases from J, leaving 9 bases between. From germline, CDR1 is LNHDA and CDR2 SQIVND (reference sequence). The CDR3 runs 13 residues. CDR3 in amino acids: CASSTGTTYEQYF. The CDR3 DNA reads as TGTGCCAGTAGTACCGGGACAACCTACGAGCAGTACTTC.

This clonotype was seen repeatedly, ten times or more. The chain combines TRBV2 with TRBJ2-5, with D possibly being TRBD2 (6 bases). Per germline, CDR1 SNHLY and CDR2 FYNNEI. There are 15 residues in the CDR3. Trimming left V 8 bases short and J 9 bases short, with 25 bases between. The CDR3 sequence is CASRQKYAGTKPQYF. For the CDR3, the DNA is TGTGCCAGCCGACAGAAATATGCGGGGACCAAGCCCCAGTACTTC.

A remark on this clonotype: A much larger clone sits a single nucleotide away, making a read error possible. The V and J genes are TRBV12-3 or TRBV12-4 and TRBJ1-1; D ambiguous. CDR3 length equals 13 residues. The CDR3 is CVSSFRRNTEAFF. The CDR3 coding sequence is TGTGTCAGCAGTTTTCGACGGAACACTGAAGCTTTCTTT.

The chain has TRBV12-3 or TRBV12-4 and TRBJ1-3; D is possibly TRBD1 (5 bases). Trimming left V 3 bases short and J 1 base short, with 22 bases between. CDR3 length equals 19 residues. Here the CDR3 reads CASSFGQGTQYGSGNTIYF. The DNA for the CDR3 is TGTGCCAGCAGTTTTGGGCAGGGTACACAGTACGGGTCTGGAAACACCATATATTTT.

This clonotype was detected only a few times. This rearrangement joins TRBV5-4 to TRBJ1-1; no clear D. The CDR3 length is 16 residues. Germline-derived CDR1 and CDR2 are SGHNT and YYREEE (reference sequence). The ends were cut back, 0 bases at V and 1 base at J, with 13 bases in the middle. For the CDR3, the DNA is TGTGCCAGCAGCTTGGGTCGGCGCAGGAGGAACACTGAAGCTTTCTTT. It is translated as CASSLGRRRRNTEAFF.

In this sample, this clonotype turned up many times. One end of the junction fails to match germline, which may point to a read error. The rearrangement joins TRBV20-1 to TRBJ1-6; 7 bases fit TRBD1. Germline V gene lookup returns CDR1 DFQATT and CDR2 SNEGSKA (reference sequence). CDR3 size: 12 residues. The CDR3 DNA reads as TGCAGTGTTAGAAATACAGGGGAAGCCCTCCACTTT. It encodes CSVRNTGEALHF.

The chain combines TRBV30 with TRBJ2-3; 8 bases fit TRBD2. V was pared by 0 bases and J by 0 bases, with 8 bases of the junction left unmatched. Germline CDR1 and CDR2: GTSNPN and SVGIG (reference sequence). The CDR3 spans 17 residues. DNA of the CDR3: TGTGCCTGGAGTGTTAAGATAGCGGGACCCAGCACAGATACGCAGTATTTT. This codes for CAWSVKIAGPSTDTQYF.

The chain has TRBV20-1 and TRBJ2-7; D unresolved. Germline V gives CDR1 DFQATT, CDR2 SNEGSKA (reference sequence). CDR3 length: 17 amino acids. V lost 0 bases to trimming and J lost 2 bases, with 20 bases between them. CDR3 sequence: CSARDYGVYHYPYEQYF. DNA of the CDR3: TGCAGTGCTAGAGATTATGGGGTTTACCACTATCCCTACGAGCAGTACTTC.

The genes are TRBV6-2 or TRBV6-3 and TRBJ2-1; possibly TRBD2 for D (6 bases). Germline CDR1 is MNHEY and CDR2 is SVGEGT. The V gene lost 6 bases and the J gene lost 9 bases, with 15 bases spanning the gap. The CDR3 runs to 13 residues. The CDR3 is CASRLTSATEQFF. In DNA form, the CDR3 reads TGTGCCAGCAGATTGACTAGTGCCACTGAGCAGTTCTTC.

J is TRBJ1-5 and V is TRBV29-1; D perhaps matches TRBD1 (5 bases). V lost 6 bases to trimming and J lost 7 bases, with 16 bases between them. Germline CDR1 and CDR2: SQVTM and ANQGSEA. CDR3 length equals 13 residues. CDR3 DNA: TGCAGCGTCCGGTACGGGGGGTCCCAGCCCCAGCATTTT. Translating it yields CSVRYGGSQPQHF.

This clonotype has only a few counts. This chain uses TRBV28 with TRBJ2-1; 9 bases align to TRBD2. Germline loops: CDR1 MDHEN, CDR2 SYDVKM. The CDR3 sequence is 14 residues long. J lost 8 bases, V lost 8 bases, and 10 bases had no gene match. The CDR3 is CASLAGGPQYEQFF. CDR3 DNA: TGTGCCAGCCTCGCGGGAGGGCCACAGTATGAGCAGTTCTTC.

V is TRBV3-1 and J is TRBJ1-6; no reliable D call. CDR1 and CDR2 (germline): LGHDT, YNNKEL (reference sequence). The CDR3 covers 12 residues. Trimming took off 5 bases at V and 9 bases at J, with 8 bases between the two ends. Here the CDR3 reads CASSLSSSPLHF. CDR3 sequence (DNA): TGTGCCAGCAGCTTGTCGTCTTCACCCCTCCACTTT. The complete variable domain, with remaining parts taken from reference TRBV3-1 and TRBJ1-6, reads DTAVSQTPKYLVTQMGNDKSIKCEQNLGHDTMYWYKQDSKKFLKIMFSYNNKELIINETVPNRFSPKSPDKAHLNLHINSLELGDSAVYFCASSLSSSPLHFGNGTRLTVT.

CDR3 amino acids: CASSEAGGPDNEQFF. The CDR3 coding sequence is TGTGCCAGCAGCGAGGCGGGAGGGCCGGATAATGAGCAGTTCTTC. The chain is built from TRBV9 and TRBJ2-1; the match to TRBD2 covers 9 bases. CDR3 length: 15 residues. Per the germline V gene, CDR1 is SGDLS and CDR2 is YYNGEE. With V trimmed by 3 bases and J by 7 bases, 8 bases remained unmatched.

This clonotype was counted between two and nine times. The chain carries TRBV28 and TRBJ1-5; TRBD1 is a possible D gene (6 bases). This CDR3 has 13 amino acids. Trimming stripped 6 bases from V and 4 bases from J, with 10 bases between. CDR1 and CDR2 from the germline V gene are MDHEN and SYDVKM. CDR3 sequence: CASRGQFNQPQHF. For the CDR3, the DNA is TGTGCCAGCAGGGGACAATTTAATCAGCCCCAGCATTTT.

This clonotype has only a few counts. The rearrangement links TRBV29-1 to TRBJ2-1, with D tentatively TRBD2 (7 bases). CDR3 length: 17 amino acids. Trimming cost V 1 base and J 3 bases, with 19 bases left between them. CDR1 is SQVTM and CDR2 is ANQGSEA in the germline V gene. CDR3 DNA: TGCAGCGTTGAAGGTGACAGGACTAGGAACATCTACAATGAGCAGTTCTTC. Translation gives CSVEGDRTRNIYNEQFF.

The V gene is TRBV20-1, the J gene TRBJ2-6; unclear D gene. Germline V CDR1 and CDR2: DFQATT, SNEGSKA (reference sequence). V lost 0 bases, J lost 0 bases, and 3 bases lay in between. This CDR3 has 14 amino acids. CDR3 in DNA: TGCAGTGCTAGAGATAACTCTGGGGCCAACGTCCTGACTTTC. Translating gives CSARDNSGANVLTF.

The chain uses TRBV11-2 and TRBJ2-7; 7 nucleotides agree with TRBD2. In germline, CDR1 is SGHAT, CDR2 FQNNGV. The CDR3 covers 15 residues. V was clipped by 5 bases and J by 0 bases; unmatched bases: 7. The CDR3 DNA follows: TGTGCCAGCAGCCGTTTCCGGGACTACTCCTACGAGCAGTACTTC. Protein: CASSRFRDYSYEQYF.

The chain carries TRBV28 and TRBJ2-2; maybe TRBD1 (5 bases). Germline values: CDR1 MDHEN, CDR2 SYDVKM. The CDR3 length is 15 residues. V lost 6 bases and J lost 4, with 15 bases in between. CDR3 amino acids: CASSTDSKPTGELFF. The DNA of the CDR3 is TGTGCCAGCAGCACTGACAGTAAACCCACCGGGGAGCTGTTTTTT.

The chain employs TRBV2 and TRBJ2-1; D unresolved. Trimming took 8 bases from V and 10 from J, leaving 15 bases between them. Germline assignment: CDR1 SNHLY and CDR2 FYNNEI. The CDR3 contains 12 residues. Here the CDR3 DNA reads TGTGCCAGCTCTACCGGCCTTTTAGAGCAGTTCTTC. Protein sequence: CASSTGLLEQFF.